Sequencing of this TCR beta chain was carried out in a study of identical twins. The germline V gene encodes CDR1 SGDLS and CDR2 YYNGEE. The CDR3 consists of 14 residues. Trimming removed 3 bases from V and 3 bases from J; junction bases left unmatched: 4. Template switching added a universal primer binding site, and final cDNA carried unique molecular identifiers. TCRdb redid the calling of the 5' RACE reads with MiXCR, one entry per CDR3 protein. The sample lists a few hundred thousand distinct CDR3 sequences; about 8.9% were seen once. Separately, the same data were catalogued under a study of yellow fever vaccine responses in identical twins. That study reports: Reports say the vaccine T cell response in twins looked partly convergent and partly personalized.

Material: CD8+ T cells sorted from blood. This receptor was taken from a woman under 30 in good health. This chain links TRBV9 with TRBJ2-7; 9 nucleotides agree with TRBD1. The CDR3 here is CASSDRDRDYEQYF. In DNA form, the CDR3 reads TGTGCCAGCAGCGACCGGGACAGGGACTACGAGCAGTACTTC.